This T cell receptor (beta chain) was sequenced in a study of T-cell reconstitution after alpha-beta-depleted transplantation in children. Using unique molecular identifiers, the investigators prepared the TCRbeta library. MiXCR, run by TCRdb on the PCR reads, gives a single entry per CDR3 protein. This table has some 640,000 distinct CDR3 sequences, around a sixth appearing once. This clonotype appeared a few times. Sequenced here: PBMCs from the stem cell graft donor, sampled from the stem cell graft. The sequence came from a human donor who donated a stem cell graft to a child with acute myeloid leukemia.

For the CDR3, the DNA is TGTGCCAGCAGTTTTCCACCCACTAGTCAGGGTGAGCAGTTCTTC. It translates to CASSFPPTSQGEQFF. The chain combines TRBV28 with TRBJ2-1; D may match TRBD1 or TRBD2 (5 bases each). The V gene's germline CDR1 is MDHEN and CDR2 SYDVKM. The CDR3 totals 15 residues. V lost 3 bases to trimming and J lost 9 bases, with 18 bases between them.